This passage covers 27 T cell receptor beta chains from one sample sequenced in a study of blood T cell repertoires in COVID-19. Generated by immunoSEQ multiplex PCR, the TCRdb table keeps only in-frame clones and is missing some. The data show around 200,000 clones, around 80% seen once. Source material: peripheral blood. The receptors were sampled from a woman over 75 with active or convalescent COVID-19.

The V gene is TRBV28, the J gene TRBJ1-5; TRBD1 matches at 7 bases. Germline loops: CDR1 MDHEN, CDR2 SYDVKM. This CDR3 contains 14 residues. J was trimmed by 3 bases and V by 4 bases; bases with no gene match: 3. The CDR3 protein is CASSWGQINQPQHF. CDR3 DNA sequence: TGTGCCAGCAGTTGGGGACAGATCAATCAGCCCCAGCATTTT.

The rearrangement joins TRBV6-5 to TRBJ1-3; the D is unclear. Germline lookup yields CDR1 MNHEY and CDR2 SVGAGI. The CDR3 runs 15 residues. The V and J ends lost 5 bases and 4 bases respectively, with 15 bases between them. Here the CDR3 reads CASSPMRVSGNTIYF. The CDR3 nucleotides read TGTGCCAGCAGTCCGATGCGGGTCAGCGGAAACACCATATATTTT.

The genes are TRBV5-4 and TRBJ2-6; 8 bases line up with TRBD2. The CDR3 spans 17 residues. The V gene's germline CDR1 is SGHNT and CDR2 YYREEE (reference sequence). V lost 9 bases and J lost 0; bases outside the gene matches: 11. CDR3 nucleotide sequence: TGTGCCACCTCTAGGGGGACTAGACCCTCTGGGGCCAACGTCCTGACTTTC. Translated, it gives CATSRGTRPSGANVLTF.

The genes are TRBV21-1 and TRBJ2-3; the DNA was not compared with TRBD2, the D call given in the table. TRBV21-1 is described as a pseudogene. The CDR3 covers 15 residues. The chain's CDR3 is CASSKTRLAGDTQYF. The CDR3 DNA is TGTGCCAGCAGCAAAACCCGACTAGCGGGAGATACGCAGTATTTT.

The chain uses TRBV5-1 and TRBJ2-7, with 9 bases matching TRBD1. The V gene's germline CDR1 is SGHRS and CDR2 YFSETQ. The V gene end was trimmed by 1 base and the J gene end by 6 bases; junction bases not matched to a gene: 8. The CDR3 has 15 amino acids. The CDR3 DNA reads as TGCGCCAGCAGCTTGCCGGGACAGGGAAGATCCGAGCAGTACTTC. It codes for CASSLPGQGRSEQYF. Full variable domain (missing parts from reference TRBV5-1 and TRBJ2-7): KAGVTQTPRYLIKTRGQQVTLSCSPISGHRSVSWYQQTPGQGLQFLFEYFSETQRNKGNFPGRFSGRQFSNSRSEMNVSTLELGDSALYLCASSLPGQGRSEQYFGPGTRLTVT.

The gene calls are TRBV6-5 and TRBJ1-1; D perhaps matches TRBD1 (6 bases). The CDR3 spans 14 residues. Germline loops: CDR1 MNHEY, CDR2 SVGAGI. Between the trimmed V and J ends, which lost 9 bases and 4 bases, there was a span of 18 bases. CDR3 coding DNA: TGTGCCAGTACATTTGACAGGTTTGGCACTGAAGCTTTCTTT. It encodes CASTFDRFGTEAFF.

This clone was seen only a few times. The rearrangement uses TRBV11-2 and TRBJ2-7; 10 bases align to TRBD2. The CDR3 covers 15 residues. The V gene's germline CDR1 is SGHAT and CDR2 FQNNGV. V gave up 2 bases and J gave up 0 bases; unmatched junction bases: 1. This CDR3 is CASSLPSGSSYEQYF. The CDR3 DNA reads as TGTGCCAGCAGCTTACCTAGCGGGAGCTCCTACGAGCAGTACTTC.

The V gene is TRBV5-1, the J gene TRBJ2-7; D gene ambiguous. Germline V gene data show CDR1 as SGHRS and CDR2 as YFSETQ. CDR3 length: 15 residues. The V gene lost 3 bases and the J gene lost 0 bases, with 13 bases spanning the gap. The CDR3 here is CASSSNTISSYEQYF. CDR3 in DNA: TGCGCCAGCAGCTCCAATACTATCAGCTCCTACGAGCAGTACTTC.

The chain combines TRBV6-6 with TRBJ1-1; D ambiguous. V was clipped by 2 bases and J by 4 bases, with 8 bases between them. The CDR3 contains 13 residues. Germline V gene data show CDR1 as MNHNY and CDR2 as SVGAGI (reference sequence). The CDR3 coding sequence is TGTGCCAGCAGTTACCCCGCCGGCACTGAAGCTTTCTTT. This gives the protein CASSYPAGTEAFF.

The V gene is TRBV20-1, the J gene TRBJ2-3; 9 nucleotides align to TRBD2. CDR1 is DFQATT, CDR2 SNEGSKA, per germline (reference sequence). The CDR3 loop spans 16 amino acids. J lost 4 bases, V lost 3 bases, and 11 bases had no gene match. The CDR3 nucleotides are TGCAGTGCTAGTATACCGGGACTAGCTTTCCCAGATACGCAGTATTTT. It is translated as CSASIPGLAFPDTQYF.

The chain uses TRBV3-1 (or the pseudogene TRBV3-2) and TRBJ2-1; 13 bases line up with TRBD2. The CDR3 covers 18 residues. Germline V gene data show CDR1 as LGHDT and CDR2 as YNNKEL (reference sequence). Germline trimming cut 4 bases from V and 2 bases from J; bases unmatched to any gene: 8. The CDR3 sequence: CASSRETSGGTPYNEQFF. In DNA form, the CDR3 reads TGTGCCAGCAGCCGAGAGACTAGCGGGGGGACCCCCTACAATGAGCAGTTCTTC.

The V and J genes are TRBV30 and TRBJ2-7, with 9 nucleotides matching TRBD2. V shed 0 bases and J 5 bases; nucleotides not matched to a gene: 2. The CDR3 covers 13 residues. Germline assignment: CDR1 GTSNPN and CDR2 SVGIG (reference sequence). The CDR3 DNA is TGTGCCTGGAGTGTAGCGGGAGGCCACGAGCAGTACTTC. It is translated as CAWSVAGGHEQYF.

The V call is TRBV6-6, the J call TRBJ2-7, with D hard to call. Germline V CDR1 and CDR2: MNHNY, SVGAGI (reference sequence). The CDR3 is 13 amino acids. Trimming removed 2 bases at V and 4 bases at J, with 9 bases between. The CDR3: CASSYTQAYEQYF. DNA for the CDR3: TGTGCCAGCAGTTACACGCAGGCATACGAGCAGTACTTC.

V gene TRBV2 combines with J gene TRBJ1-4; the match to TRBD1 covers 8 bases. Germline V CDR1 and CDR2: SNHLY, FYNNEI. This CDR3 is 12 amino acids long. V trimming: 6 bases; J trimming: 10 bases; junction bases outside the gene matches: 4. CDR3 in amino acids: CASRDREVKLFF. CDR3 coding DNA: TGTGCCAGCAGGGACAGGGAGGTAAAACTGTTTTTT.

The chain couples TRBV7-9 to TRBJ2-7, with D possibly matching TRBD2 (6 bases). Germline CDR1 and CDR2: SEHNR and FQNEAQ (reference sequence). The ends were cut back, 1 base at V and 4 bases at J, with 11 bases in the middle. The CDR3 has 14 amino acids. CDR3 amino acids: CASSLVGGVYEQYF. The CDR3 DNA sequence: TGTGCCAGCAGCTTAGTGGGAGGTGTTTACGAGCAGTACTTC. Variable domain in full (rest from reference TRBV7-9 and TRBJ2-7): DTGVSQNPRHKITKRGQNVTFRCDPISEHNRLYWYRQTLGQGPEFLTYFQNEAQLEKSRLLSDRFSAERPKGSFSTLEIQRTEQGDSAMYLCASSLVGGVYEQYFGPGTRLTVT.

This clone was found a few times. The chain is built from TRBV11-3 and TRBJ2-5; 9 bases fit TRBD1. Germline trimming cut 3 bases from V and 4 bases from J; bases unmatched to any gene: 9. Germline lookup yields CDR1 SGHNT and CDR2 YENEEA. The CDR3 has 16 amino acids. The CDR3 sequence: CASSFSTGGLGETQYF. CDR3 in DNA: TGTGCCAGCAGCTTCTCGACAGGGGGTTTGGGAGAGACCCAGTACTTC. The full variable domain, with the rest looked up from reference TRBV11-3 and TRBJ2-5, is EAGVVQSPRYKIIEKKQPVAFWCNPISGHNTLYWYLQNLGQGPELLIRYENEEAVDDSQLPKDRFSAERLKGVDSTLKIQPAELGDSAVYLCASSFSTGGLGETQYFGPGTRLLVL.

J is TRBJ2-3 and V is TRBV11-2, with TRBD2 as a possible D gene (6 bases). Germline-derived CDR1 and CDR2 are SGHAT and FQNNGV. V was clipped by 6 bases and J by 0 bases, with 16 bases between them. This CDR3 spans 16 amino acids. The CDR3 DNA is TGTGCCAGCAGATGGGTTAAGGGGAGGAGCACAGATACGCAGTATTTT. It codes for CASRWVKGRSTDTQYF.

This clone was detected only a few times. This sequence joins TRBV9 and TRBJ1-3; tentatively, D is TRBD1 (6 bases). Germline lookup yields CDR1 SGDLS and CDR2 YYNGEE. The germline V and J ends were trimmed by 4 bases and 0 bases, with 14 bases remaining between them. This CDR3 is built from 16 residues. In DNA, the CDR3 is TGTGCCAGCAGCACCCGACAGGCCGGCTCTGGAAACACCATATATTTT. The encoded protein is CASSTRQAGSGNTIYF.

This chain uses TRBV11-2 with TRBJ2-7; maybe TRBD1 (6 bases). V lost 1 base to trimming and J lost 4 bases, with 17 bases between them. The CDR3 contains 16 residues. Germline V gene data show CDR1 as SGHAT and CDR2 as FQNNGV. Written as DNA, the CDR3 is TGTGCCAGCAGCTTAGCCCCTCAGGGGAGACTATACGAGCAGTACTTC. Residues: CASSLAPQGRLYEQYF.

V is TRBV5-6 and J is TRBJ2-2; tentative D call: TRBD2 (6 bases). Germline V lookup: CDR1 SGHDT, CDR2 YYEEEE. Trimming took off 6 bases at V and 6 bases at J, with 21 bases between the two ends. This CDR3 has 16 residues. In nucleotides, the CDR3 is TGTGCCAGCACTACAGTAGCGGCCCAAGGGGCCGGGGAGCTGTTTTTT. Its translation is CASTTVAAQGAGELFF. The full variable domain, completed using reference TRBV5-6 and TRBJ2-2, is DAGVTQSPTHLIKTRGQQVTLRCSPKSGHDTVSWYQQALGQGPQFIFQYYEEEERQRGNFPDRFSGHQFPNYSSELNVNALLLGDSALYLCASTTVAAQGAGELFFGEGSRLTVL.

CDR3: CASTKAGWTEFNYGYTF. The CDR3 DNA follows: TGTGCCAGCACTAAGGCTGGGTGGACAGAATTCAACTATGGCTACACCTTC. The chain couples TRBV9 to TRBJ1-2; possibly TRBD1 for D (6 bases). This CDR3 has 17 amino acids. V lost 6 bases and J 2 bases, leaving 23 bases between the germline ends. The germline gives CDR1 SGDLS, CDR2 YYNGEE. Combining the CDR3 with reference TRBV9 and TRBJ1-2 gives the whole variable domain DSGVTQTPKHLITATGQRVTLRCSPRSGDLSVYWYQQSLDQGLQFLIQYYNGEERAKGNILERFSAQQFPDLHSELNLSSLELGDSALYFCASTKAGWTEFNYGYTFGSGTRLTVV.

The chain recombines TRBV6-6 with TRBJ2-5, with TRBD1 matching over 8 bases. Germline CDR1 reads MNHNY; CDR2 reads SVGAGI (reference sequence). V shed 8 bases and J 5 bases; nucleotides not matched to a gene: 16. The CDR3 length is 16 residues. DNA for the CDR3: TGTGCCAGCGCACACCCCAGGGGGCGCCAGGGGGAGACCCAGTACTTC. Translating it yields CASAHPRGRQGETQYF.

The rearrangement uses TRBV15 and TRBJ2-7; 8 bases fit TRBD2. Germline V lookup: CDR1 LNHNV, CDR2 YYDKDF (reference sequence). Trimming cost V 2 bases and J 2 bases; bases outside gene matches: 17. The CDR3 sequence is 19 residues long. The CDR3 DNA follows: TGTGCCACCAGCAGATCCGGCGGGGTAGGACTAGCCGGAACCTACGAGCAGTACTTC. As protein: CATSRSGGVGLAGTYEQYF.

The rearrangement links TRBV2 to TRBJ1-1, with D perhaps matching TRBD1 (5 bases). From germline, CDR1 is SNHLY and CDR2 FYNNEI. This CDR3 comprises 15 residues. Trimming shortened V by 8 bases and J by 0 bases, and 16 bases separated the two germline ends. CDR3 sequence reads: CASVRSGVMNTEAFF. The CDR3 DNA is TGTGCCAGCGTCCGCTCGGGGGTCATGAACACTGAAGCTTTCTTT.

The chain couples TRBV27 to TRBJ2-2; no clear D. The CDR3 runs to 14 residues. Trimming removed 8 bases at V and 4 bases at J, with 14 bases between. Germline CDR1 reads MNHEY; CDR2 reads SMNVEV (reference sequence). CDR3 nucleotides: TGTGCCAGCGGCGCTAGTTTGTCCACCGGGGAGCTGTTTTTT. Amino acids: CASGASLSTGELFF.

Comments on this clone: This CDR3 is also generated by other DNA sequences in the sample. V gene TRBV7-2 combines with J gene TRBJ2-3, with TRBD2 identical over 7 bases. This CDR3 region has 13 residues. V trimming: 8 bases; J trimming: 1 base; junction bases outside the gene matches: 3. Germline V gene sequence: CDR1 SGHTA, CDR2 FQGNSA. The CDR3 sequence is CASSRGGTDTQYF. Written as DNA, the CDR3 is TGTGCCAGCTCCCGGGGGGGCACAGATACGCAGTATTTT.

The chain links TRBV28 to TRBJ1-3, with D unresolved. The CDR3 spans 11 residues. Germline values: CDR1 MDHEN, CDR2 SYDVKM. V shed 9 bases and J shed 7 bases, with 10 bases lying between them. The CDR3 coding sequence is TGTGCCAGTACGGTTTCGAACACCATATATTTT. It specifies CASTVSNTIYF. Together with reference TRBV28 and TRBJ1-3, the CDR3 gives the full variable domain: DVKVTQSSRYLVKRTGEKVFLECVQDMDHENMFWYRQDPGLGLRLIYFSYDVKMKEKGDIPEGYSVSREKKERFSLILESASTNQTSMYLCASTVSNTIYFGEGSWLTVV.